The present TCR beta chain was sequenced within a study of T cell changes during pregnancy in multiple sclerosis. CDR1 is SGHRS, CDR2 YFSETQ, per germline. Trimming took off 4 bases at V and 5 bases at J, with 4 bases between the two ends. This CDR3 spans 11 amino acids. Method: immunoSEQ multiplex PCR; TCRdb's copy keeps in-frame clones and lacks some. There are about 41,000 clones in the sample; about 88% occur only once, and 0.5% to 0.65% lies in the top ten. The specimen comprised CD4+ T cells from peripheral blood mononuclear cells, sampled in the first trimester of pregnancy. The chain employs TRBV5-1 and TRBJ2-1; D remains ambiguous. The origin of this receptor is a female donor with multiple sclerosis, enrolled in a pregnancy study. The CDR3 spells CASSLHNEQFF. The CDR3 DNA sequence: TGCGCCAGCAGCCTCCACAATGAGCAGTTCTTC.